This TCR beta chain is from a study of T cell responses to AZD1222 COVID-19 vaccine. The CDR3 consists of 12 residues. Germline V gene sequence: CDR1 MNHEY, CDR2 SVGAGI. V lost 8 bases and J 3 bases, leaving 9 bases between the germline ends. Method: immunoSEQ multiplex PCR; TCRdb's copy keeps in-frame clones and lacks some. The sample shows about 84,000 clones, approximately 83% of them seen only once. The clonotype originates from an adult who received the AZD1222 COVID-19 vaccine. The genes are TRBV6-5 and TRBJ2-3, with D possibly matching TRBD2 (5 bases). The sequenced sample was peripheral blood, obtained 28 days after the second AZD1222 dose. CDR3 in amino acids: CASGESTDTQYF. The CDR3 DNA is TGTGCCAGCGGGGAGTCTACAGATACGCAGTATTTT.